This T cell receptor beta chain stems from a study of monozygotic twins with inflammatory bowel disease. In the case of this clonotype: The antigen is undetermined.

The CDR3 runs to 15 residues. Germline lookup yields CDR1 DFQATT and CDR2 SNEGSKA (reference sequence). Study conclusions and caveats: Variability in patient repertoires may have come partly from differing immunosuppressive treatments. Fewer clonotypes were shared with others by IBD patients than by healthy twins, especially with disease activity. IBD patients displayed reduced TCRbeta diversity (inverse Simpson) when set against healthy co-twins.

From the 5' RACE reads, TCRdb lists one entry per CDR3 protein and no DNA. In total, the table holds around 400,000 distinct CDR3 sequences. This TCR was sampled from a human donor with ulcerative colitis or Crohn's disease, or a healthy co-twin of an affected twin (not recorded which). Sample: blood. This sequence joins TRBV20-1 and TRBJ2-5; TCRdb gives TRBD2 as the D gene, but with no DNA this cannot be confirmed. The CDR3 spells CSAPRLAGGQETQYF.